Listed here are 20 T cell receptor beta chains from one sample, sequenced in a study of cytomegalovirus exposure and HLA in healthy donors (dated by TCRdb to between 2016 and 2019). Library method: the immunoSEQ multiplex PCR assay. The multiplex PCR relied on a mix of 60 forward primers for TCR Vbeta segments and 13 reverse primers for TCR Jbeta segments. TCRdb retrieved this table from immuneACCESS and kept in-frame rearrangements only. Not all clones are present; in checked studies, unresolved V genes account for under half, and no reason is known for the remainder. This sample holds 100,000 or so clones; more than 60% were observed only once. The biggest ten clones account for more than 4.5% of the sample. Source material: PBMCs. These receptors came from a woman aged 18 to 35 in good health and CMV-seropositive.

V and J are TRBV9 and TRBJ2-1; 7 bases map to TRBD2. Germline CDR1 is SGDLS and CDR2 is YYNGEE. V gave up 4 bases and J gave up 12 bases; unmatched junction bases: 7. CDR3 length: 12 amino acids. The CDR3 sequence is CASSTTSFVQFF. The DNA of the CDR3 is TGTGCCAGCAGCACGACTAGCTTTGTGCAGTTCTTC.

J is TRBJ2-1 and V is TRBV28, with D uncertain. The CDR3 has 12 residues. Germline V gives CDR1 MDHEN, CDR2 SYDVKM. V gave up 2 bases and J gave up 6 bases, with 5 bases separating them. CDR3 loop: CASSLDFNEQFF. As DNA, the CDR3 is TGTGCCAGCAGTTTAGACTTCAATGAGCAGTTCTTC.

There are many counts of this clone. CDR3 bases: TGCGCCAGCAGCCAAGGGGTACTAGCGGAAGTATACAATGAGCAGTTCTTC. Translation gives CASSQGVLAEVYNEQFF. J is TRBJ2-1 and V is TRBV4-1, with TRBD2 matching 8 bases. This CDR3 comprises 17 residues. The ends lost 1 base at V and 4 bases at J; junction bases unmatched: 9. Germline V gives CDR1 MGHRA, CDR2 YSYEKL.

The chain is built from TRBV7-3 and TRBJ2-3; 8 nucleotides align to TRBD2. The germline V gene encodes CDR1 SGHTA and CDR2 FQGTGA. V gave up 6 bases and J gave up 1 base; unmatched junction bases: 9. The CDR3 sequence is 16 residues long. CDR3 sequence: CASRRGLGVGTDTQYF. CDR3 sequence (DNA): TGTGCCAGCAGGAGGGGACTAGGAGTAGGCACAGATACGCAGTATTTT.

CDR3 in amino acids: CASSPLGQYNEQFF. In DNA form, the CDR3 reads TGTGCCAGCAGTCCGCTGGGACAGTACAATGAGCAGTTCTTC. The chain has TRBV27 and TRBJ2-1; 7 bases are a match to TRBD1. The length of the CDR3 is 14 residues. CDR1 is MNHEY and CDR2 is SMNVEV in the germline V gene (reference sequence). The V and J ends lost 5 bases and 4 bases, in that order; junction bases with no gene match: 5.

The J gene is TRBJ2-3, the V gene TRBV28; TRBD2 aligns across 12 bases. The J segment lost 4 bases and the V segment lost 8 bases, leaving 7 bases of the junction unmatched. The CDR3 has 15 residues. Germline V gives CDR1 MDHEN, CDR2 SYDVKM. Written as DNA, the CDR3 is TGTGCCAGCCTAGCGGGAGGGGCCCTCGCAGATACGCAGTATTTT. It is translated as CASLAGGALADTQYF. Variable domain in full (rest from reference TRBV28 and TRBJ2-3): DVKVTQSSRYLVKRTGEKVFLECVQDMDHENMFWYRQDPGLGLRLIYFSYDVKMKEKGDIPEGYSVSREKKERFSLILESASTNQTSMYLCASLAGGALADTQYFGPGTRLTVL.

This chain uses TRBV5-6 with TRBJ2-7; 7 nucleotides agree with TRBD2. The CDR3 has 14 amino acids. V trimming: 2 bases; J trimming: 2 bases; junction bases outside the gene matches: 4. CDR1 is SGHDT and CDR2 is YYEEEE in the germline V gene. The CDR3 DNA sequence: TGTGCCAGCAGCTTCGGGGGGATGGCCTACGAGCAGTACTTC. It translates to CASSFGGMAYEQYF.

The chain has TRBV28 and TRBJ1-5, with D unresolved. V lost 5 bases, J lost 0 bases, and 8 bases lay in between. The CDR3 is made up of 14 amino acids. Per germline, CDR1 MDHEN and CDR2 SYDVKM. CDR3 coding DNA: TGTGCCAGCAGTCTACTACATAGCAATCAGCCCCAGCATTTT. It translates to CASSLLHSNQPQHF.

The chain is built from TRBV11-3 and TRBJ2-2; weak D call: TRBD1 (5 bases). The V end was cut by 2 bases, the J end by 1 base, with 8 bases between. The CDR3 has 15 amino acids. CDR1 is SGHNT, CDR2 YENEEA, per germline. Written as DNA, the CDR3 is TGTGCCAGCAGCTTAAGGGGAAAGAACACCGGGGAGCTGTTTTTT. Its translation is CASSLRGKNTGELFF.

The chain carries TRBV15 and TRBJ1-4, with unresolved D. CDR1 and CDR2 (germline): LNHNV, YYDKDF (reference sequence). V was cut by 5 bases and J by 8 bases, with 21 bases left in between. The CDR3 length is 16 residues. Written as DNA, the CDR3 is TGTGCCACCAGCGGTCAACGGGTACTGAGCCGAGAAAAACTGTTTTTT. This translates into CATSGQRVLSREKLFF.

The CDR3 reads CASSLYRGPHSGANVLTF. CDR3 bases: TGTGCCAGCAGCTTATACAGGGGCCCCCACTCTGGGGCCAACGTCCTGACTTTC. The J gene is TRBJ2-6, the V gene TRBV7-3, with 7 positions matching TRBD1. Germline CDR1 SGHTA, CDR2 FQGTGA. Unmatched junction bases numbered 7, after V lost 2 bases and J lost 0 bases. The CDR3 spans 18 residues. The whole variable domain, filled in from reference TRBV7-3 and TRBJ2-6, reads GAGVSQTPSNKVTEKGKYVELRCDPISGHTALYWYRQSLGQGPEFLIYFQGTGAADDSGLPNDRFFAVRPEGSVSTLKIQRTERGDSAVYLCASSLYRGPHSGANVLTFGAGSRLTVL.

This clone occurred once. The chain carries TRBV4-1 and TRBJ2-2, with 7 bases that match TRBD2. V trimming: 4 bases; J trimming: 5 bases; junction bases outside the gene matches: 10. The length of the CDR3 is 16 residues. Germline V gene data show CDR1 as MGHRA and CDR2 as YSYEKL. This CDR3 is CASSLPGRERTGELFF. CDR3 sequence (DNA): TGCGCCAGCAGCCTCCCAGGGCGGGAGAGGACCGGGGAGCTGTTTTTT.

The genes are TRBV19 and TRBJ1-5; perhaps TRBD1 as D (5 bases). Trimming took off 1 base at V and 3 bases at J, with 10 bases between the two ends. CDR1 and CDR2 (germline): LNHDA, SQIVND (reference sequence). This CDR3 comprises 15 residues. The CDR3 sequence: CASSIGGRFNQPQHF. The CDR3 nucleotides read TGTGCCAGTAGTATAGGGGGCAGGTTCAATCAGCCCCAGCATTTT.

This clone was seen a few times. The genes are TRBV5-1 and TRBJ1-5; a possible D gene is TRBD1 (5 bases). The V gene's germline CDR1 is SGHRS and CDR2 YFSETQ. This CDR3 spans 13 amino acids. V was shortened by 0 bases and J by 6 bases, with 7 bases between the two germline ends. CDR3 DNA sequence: TGCGCCAGCAGCTTGGGGGGCGGTCAGCCCCAGCATTTT. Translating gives CASSLGGGQPQHF.

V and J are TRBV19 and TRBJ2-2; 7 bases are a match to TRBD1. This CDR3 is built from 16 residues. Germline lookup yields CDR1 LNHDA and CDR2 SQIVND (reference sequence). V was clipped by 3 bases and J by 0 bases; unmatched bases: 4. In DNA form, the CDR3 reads TGTGCCAGTAGTATCACAGGGGCGTCGAACACCGGGGAGCTGTTTTTT. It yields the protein CASSITGASNTGELFF.

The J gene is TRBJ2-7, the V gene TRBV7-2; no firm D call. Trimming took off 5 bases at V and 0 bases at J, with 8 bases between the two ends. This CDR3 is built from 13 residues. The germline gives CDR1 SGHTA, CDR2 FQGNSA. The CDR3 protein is CASSTTSSYEQYF. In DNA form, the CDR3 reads TGTGCCAGCAGCACTACGAGCTCCTACGAGCAGTACTTC. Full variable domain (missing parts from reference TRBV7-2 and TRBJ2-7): GAGVSQSPSNKVTEKGKDVELRCDPISGHTALYWYRQSLGQGLEFLIYFQGNSAPDKSGLPSDRFSAERTGGSVSTLTIQRTQQEDSAVYLCASSTTSSYEQYFGPGTRLTVT.

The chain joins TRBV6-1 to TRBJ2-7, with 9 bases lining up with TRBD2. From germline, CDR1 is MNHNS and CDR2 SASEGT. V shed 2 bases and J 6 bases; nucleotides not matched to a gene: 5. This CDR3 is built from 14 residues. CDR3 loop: CASSEIGTSREQYF. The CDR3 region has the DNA TGTGCCAGCAGTGAAATTGGGACTAGCCGCGAGCAGTACTTC.

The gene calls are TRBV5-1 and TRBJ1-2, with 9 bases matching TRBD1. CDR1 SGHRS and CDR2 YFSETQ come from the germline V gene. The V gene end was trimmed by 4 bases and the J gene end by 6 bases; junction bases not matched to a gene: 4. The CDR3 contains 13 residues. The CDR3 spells CASSPGQGNGYTF. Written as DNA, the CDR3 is TGCGCCAGCAGCCCCGGACAGGGGAATGGCTACACCTTC.

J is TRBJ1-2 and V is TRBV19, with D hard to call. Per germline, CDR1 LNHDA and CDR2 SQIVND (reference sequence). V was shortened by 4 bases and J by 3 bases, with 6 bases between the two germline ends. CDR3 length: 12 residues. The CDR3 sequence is CASSNGYYGYTF. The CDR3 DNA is TGTGCCAGTAGTAATGGCTACTATGGCTACACCTTC. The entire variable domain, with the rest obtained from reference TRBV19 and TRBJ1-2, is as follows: DGGITQSPKYLFRKEGQNVTLSCEQNLNHDAMYWYRQDPGQGLRLIYYSQIVNDFQKGDIAEGYSVSREKKESFPLTVTSAQKNPTAFYLCASSNGYYGYTFGSGTRLTVV.

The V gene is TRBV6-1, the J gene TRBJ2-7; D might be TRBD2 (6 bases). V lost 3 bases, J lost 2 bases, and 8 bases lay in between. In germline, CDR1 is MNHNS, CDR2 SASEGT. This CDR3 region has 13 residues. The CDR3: CASSERGTYEQYF. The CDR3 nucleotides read TGTGCCAGCAGTGAGCGGGGAACCTACGAGCAGTACTTC.